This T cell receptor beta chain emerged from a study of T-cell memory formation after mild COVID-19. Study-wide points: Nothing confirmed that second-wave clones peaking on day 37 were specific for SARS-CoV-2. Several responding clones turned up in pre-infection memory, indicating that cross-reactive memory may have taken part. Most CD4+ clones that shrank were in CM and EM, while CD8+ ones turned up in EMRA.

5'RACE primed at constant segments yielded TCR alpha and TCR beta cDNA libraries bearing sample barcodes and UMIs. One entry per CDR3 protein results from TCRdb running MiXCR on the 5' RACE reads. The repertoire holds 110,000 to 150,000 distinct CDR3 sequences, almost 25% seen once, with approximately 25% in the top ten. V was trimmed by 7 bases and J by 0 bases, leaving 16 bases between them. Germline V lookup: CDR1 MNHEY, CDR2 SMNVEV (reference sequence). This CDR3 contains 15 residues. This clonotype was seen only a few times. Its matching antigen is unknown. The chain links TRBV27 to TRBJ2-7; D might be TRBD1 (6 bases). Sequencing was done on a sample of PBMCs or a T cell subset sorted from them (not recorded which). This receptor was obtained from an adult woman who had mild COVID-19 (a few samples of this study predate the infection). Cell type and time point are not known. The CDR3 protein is CASTKMADSSYEQYF. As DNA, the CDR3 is TGTGCCAGCACCAAAATGGCGGACAGCTCCTACGAGCAGTACTTC.